The subject of this entry is one T cell receptor (beta chain). No antigen is known for it. Amplification used 60 Vbeta primers and 13 Jbeta primers. The table came from immunoSEQ multiplex PCR; TCRdb's copy has only in-frame clones and leaves some out. The sample records hundreds of thousands of clones, approximately 88% being singletons. This specimen comes from a study of cytomegalovirus exposure and HLA in healthy donors. Study background: An early release of data contained approximately 80 million unique TCRs, which came from HLA-typed donors. The study, taken as a whole, reports: An analysis was carried out at a later point. It showed that HLA-associated TCR beta chains were more clonally expanded than equally common non-associated chains. TCR beta V- and J-gene trimming, according to a later analysis, was linked to a missense DCLRE1C variant.

The CDR3 covers 14 residues. Germline V gene sequence: CDR1 SGDLS, CDR2 YYNGEE. The J gene is TRBJ2-5, the V gene TRBV9; a weak D match, TRBD1 (5 bases). The J call is uncertain, as TRBJ2-7 better fits the DNA end. The source is a boy between 2 and 10 years old in good health and CMV-seronegative. The sequenced sample consisted of PBMCs. For the CDR3, the DNA is TGTGCCAGCAGCGTAGTGGCCAGGGAAGGCGAGCAGTACTTC. It encodes CASSVVAREGEQYF.